Below, 27 T cell receptor beta chains from the same sample are listed, as sequenced in a study of CD8+ T cells in alopecia areata. The treatment is: oral pan-JAK inhibitor, 5-10 mg twice daily. In each case, RNA was isolated and then reverse transcribed into cDNA as the sequencing template. Sequencing used immunoSEQ multiplex PCR; TCRdb keeps in-frame clones, though not all of them. Here the sample spans about 270,000 clones, around 64% being singletons. The sample in question was CD4+ T cells sorted from blood, obtained around week 52, from a patient treated with tofacitinib. All receptors derive from a human donor with alopecia areata.

The V gene is TRBV30, the J gene TRBJ1-2, with D maybe TRBD1 (5 bases). The CDR3 extends over 12 amino acids. Trimming stripped 0 bases from V and 7 bases from J, with 9 bases between. CDR1 is GTSNPN and CDR2 is SVGIG in the germline V gene (reference sequence). Written as DNA, the CDR3 is TGTGCCTGGAGTGTAGGGACGCCTGGCTACACCTTC. Translated, it gives CAWSVGTPGYTF.

In its sample, this clone was seen a few times. The chain is built from TRBV10-3 and TRBJ2-4; perhaps TRBD1 as D (5 bases). The V and J ends lost 1 base and 2 bases respectively, with 12 bases between them. The CDR3 extends over 16 amino acids. Germline CDR1 ENHRY, CDR2 SYGVKD. The CDR3 protein is CAISEFGALTKNIQYF. For the CDR3, the DNA is TGTGCCATCAGTGAGTTTGGGGCCTTAACCAAAAACATTCAGTACTTC.

As regards this clone: This specimen includes other DNA sequences encoding the same CDR3. The V and J genes are TRBV10-3 and TRBJ2-3, with D uncertain. CDR1 ENHRY and CDR2 SYGVKD come from the germline V gene. CDR3 length: 12 residues. Between the trimmed V and J ends, which lost 2 bases and 0 bases, there was a span of 0 bases. This chain's CDR3 is CAISESTDTQYF. As DNA, the CDR3 is TGTGCCATCAGTGAGAGCACAGATACGCAGTATTTT.

The rearrangement links TRBV7-3 to TRBJ1-2, with TRBD1 matching over 10 bases. Unmatched junction bases numbered 3, after V lost 3 bases and J lost 8 bases. This CDR3 has 13 residues. Looked up from germline, CDR1 is SGHTA and CDR2 is FQGTGA. The chain's CDR3 is CASSFDRGRGYTF. In DNA, the CDR3 is TGTGCCAGCAGCTTTGACAGGGGGCGCGGCTACACCTTC.

V and J are TRBV25-1 and TRBJ1-2; D remains unclear. Germline lookup yields CDR1 MGHDK and CDR2 SYGVNS. This CDR3 spans 15 amino acids. Trimming removed 1 base at V and 4 bases at J, with 13 bases between. The CDR3 loop is CASSESERRAYGYTF. The CDR3, as DNA: TGTGCCAGCAGTGAATCGGAGCGGCGAGCCTATGGCTACACCTTC.

This clone has more than one count but fewer than ten. The CDR3 DNA follows: TGTGCCAGCAGCTTAGTGCAGGGGCAAAATGAGCAGTTCTTC. This encodes CASSLVQGQNEQFF. This sequence joins TRBV7-9 and TRBJ2-1; TRBD1 might be the D (6 bases). This CDR3 is built from 14 residues. The germline V and J ends were trimmed by 1 base and 7 bases, with 11 bases remaining between them. Per germline, CDR1 SEHNR and CDR2 FQNEAQ (reference sequence).

This clone was counted a few times. The rearrangement uses TRBV5-6 and TRBJ1-2; D perhaps matches TRBD1 (5 bases). Germline V gene data show CDR1 as SGHDT and CDR2 as YYEEEE. The CDR3 runs 15 residues. The V gene lost 1 base and the J gene lost 6 bases, with 16 bases spanning the gap. Here the CDR3 DNA reads TGTGCCAGCAGCTTGCGCGCAGGGATAAAGAATGGCTACACCTTC. It encodes CASSLRAGIKNGYTF.

Only a few counts were recorded for this clone. V is TRBV7-9 and J is TRBJ2-3, with TRBD2 identical over 9 bases. Per germline, CDR1 SEHNR and CDR2 FQNEAQ (reference sequence). The V and J ends lost 0 bases and 1 base, in that order; junction bases with no gene match: 5. This CDR3 has 17 amino acids. The CDR3 is CASSLAQRGDGTDTQYF. CDR3 DNA sequence: TGTGCCAGCAGCTTAGCGCAGCGGGGGGACGGCACAGATACGCAGTATTTT.

The sample holds a few counts of this clone. CDR3 loop: CASSVYHGREQFF. CDR3 sequence (DNA): TGTGCCAGCAGCGTGTACCACGGCCGGGAGCAGTTCTTC. The chain employs TRBV9 and TRBJ2-1; D not certain. Germline V gene lookup returns CDR1 SGDLS and CDR2 YYNGEE. V was clipped by 2 bases and J by 10 bases, with 13 bases between them. There are 13 residues in the CDR3. The whole variable domain, filled in from reference TRBV9 and TRBJ2-1, reads DSGVTQTPKHLITATGQRVTLRCSPRSGDLSVYWYQQSLDQGLQFLIQYYNGEERAKGNILERFSAQQFPDLHSELNLSSLELGDSALYFCASSVYHGREQFFGPGTRLTVL.

Comments on this clone: The same CDR3 is also encoded by other DNA sequences in this sample. This chain links TRBV25-1 with TRBJ1-2, with D unclear. The CDR3 length is 11 residues. Germline V gene sequence: CDR1 MGHDK, CDR2 SYGVNS. Between the trimmed V and J ends, which lost 6 bases and 5 bases, there was a span of 7 bases. Written as DNA, the CDR3 is TGTGCCAGCAGCGGCGGGTATGGCTACACCTTC. It encodes CASSGGYGYTF.

CDR3 sequence: CSADTTGVYTQYF. The CDR3 coding sequence is TGCAGCGCCGATACGACAGGGGTTTATACGCAGTATTTT. The chain links TRBV29-1 to TRBJ2-3; 8 nucleotides align to TRBD1. With 7 bases clipped from V and 7 bases from J, the junction kept 10 bases outside the gene matches. Germline-derived CDR1 and CDR2 are SQVTM and ANQGSEA. The CDR3 has 13 residues.

This sequence joins TRBV4-2 and TRBJ1-1; perhaps TRBD1 as D (6 bases). Between the trimmed V and J ends, which lost 0 bases and 1 base, there was a span of 12 bases. The germline V gene has CDR1 LGHNA and CDR2 YNFKEQ. This CDR3 is 16 amino acids long. The CDR3 coding sequence is TGTGCCAGCAGCCAAGAGCCTCAGGGGTCGAACACTGAAGCTTTCTTT. Translation: CASSQEPQGSNTEAFF.

This rearrangement joins TRBV15 to TRBJ1-2; D unresolved. CDR3 length: 14 residues. Germline CDR1 and CDR2: LNHNV and YYDKDF (reference sequence). V was cut by 0 bases and J by 8 bases, with 13 bases left in between. The CDR3 sequence is CATSRDRAERGYTF. In DNA, the CDR3 is TGTGCCACCAGCAGAGATCGGGCGGAGAGAGGCTACACCTTC.

The chain is built from TRBV5-1 and TRBJ1-6; D gene uncertain. Trimming took 0 bases from V and 5 from J, leaving 9 bases between them. Germline V lookup: CDR1 SGHRS, CDR2 YFSETQ. The CDR3 contains 15 residues. The CDR3 spells CASSLEGNNNSPLHF. The CDR3 nucleotides read TGCGCCAGCAGCTTGGAGGGCAACAATAATTCACCCCTCCACTTT.

The CDR3 region is CASSFSGALDTQYF. DNA for the CDR3: TGTGCCAGCTCCTTCTCCGGGGCGCTGGATACGCAGTATTTT. The J gene is TRBJ2-3, the V gene TRBV6-5; perhaps D is TRBD1 or TRBD2 (5 bases each). This CDR3 has 14 residues. Trimming pared 8 bases from V and 6 bases from J, leaving 18 bases between. CDR1 is MNHEY and CDR2 is SVGAGI in the germline V gene.

J is TRBJ2-7 and V is TRBV6-6; 9 positions agree with TRBD1. The CDR3 is made up of 15 amino acids. J was trimmed by 6 bases and V by 6 bases; bases with no gene match: 12. Looked up from germline, CDR1 is MNHNY and CDR2 is SVGAGI (reference sequence). The CDR3 reads CASSLTGQGSFEQYF. CDR3 nucleotide sequence: TGTGCCAGCAGCCTCACCGGACAGGGGTCTTTCGAGCAGTACTTC.

V gene TRBV5-1 combines with J gene TRBJ2-5; 9 bases line up with TRBD2. The CDR3 runs 13 residues. V was clipped by 4 bases and J by 8 bases; unmatched bases: 6. CDR1 and CDR2 from the germline V gene are SGHRS and YFSETQ. CDR3 nucleotide sequence: TGCGCCAGCAGCCCCATGACTAGCGGTACCCAGTACTTC. This codes for CASSPMTSGTQYF.

Of note for this clone: The junction departs from germline at one end; a sequencing error may be responsible. The genes are TRBV7-7 and TRBJ1-1; D is unclear. This CDR3 region has 13 residues. The V gene's germline CDR1 is SSHAT and CDR2 FNYEAQ (reference sequence). CDR3 loop: CASSFAENTEAFF. The CDR3 coding sequence is TGTGCTAGCAGCTTCGCAGAGAACACTGAAGCTTTCTTT.

V usage is TRBV30 and J usage is TRBJ2-2, with D perhaps TRBD2 (5 bases). The length of the CDR3 is 15 residues. Germline lookup yields CDR1 GTSNPN and CDR2 SVGIG (reference sequence). The V end was cut by 2 bases, the J end by 5 bases, with 15 bases between. In DNA, the CDR3 is TGTGCCTGGAGTATTGCACCCACGGGGACCGGGGAGCTGTTTTTT. Translated, it gives CAWSIAPTGTGELFF.

In the case of this clone: Other DNA sequences in this specimen translate into the identical CDR3. This chain links TRBV5-1 with TRBJ1-5; D is ambiguous. In germline, CDR1 is SGHRS, CDR2 YFSETQ. The CDR3 runs 15 residues. V was shortened by 0 bases and J by 0 bases, with 7 bases between the two germline ends. The CDR3, as DNA: TGCGCCAGCAGCTTGGCGGGCAGTAGCAATCAGCCCCAGCATTTT. Encoded protein: CASSLAGSSNQPQHF. The variable domain in full, completed from reference TRBV5-1 and TRBJ1-5, reads KAGVTQTPRYLIKTRGQQVTLSCSPISGHRSVSWYQQTPGQGLQFLFEYFSETQRNKGNFPGRFSGRQFSNSRSEMNVSTLELGDSALYLCASSLAGSSNQPQHFGDGTRLSIL.

V is TRBV29-1 and J is TRBJ2-2, with 11 bases aligning to TRBD1. Trimming at V came to 5 bases and at J to 5 bases, leaving 7 bases not matched to a gene. This CDR3 has 15 amino acids. In germline, CDR1 is SQVTM, CDR2 ANQGSEA. Here the CDR3 reads CSVPRDRGMTGELFF. The CDR3 DNA sequence: TGCAGCGTTCCCCGGGACAGGGGGATGACCGGGGAGCTGTTTTTT.

The chain's CDR3 is CASSAGMANYGYTF. The CDR3 region has the DNA TGCGCCAGCAGCGCGGGGATGGCTAACTATGGCTACACCTTC. J is TRBJ1-2 and V is TRBV5-1, with D uncertain. Between the trimmed V and J ends, which lost 4 bases and 0 bases, there was a span of 10 bases. Germline V gene sequence: CDR1 SGHRS, CDR2 YFSETQ. This CDR3 contains 14 residues.

This rearrangement joins TRBV5-1 to TRBJ1-4; D is ambiguous. Germline loops: CDR1 SGHRS, CDR2 YFSETQ. V was pared by 1 base and J by 4 bases, with 5 bases between. The CDR3 totals 13 residues. CDR3 sequence: CASSLYSNEKLFF. CDR3 nucleotide sequence: TGCGCCAGCAGCTTGTACAGTAATGAAAAACTGTTTTTT.

The chain employs TRBV29-1 and TRBJ1-1; 11 bases map to TRBD1. The germline gives CDR1 SQVTM, CDR2 ANQGSEA. The CDR3 is 12 amino acids. Germline trimming cut 7 bases from V and 7 bases from J; bases unmatched to any gene: 5. CDR3 nucleotides: TGCAGCGCTGGGACAGGGGGAGGTGAAGCTTTCTTT. Its translation: CSAGTGGGEAFF. Full variable domain (rest looked up from reference TRBV29-1 and TRBJ1-1): SAVISQKPSRDICQRGTSLTIQCQVDSQVTMMFWYRQQPGQSLTLIATANQGSEATYESGFVIDKFPISRPNLTFSTLTVSNMSPEDSSIYLCSAGTGGGEAFFGQGTRLTVV.

This sequence joins TRBV6-5 and TRBJ1-2; possible D gene TRBD1, 6 bases. The CDR3 covers 14 residues. Germline V gene sequence: CDR1 MNHEY, CDR2 SVGAGI. V lost 0 bases to trimming and J lost 4 bases, with 9 bases between them. CDR3 amino acids: CASSYSAGAYGYTF. Here the CDR3 DNA reads TGTGCCAGCAGTTACTCTGCGGGGGCCTATGGCTACACCTTC.

The table lists this clone with a few counts. The genes are TRBV12-5 and TRBJ1-3; no clear D gene. The germline V gene has CDR1 LGHNT and CDR2 FRNRAP. This CDR3 spans 11 amino acids. Between the trimmed V and J ends, which lost 1 base and 5 bases, there was a span of 0 bases. DNA for the CDR3: TGTGCTAGTGGTTTGGGAAACACCATATATTTT. Its translation is CASGLGNTIYF.

This clone has more than one count but fewer than ten. Other DNA variants within this sample encode the same CDR3. This chain uses TRBV27 with TRBJ2-6, with D uncertain. V was clipped by 6 bases and J by 0 bases, with 3 bases between them. This CDR3 has 13 residues. The germline gives CDR1 MNHEY, CDR2 SMNVEV (reference sequence). The CDR3 sequence is CASRLSGANVLTF. CDR3 in DNA: TGTGCCAGCAGGCTCTCTGGGGCCAACGTCCTGACTTTC. Full variable domain (outside the CDR3, taken from reference TRBV27 and TRBJ2-6): EAQVTQNPRYLITVTGKKLTVTCSQNMNHEYMSWYRQDPGLGLRQIYYSMNVEVTDKGDVPEGYKVSRKEKRNFPLILESPSPNQTSLYFCASRLSGANVLTFGAGSRLTVL.